This entry lists 10 T cell receptor beta chains sequenced from one sample in a study of shared clonotypes between healthy human individuals. Naive CD8 cells were CD45RO-negative, positively selected for CCR7, excluding terminally differentiated effector memory CD45RA+ cells. Clones were read by immunoSEQ multiplex PCR, and TCRdb kept only the in-frame ones, dropping some. The sample holds hundreds of thousands of clones, about 96% seen once. Input material: naive CD8+ T cells sorted from blood. Receptors originate from a woman in her thirties in good health.

The chain recombines TRBV2 with TRBJ2-7; a possible D gene is TRBD2 (6 bases). The V and J ends lost 7 bases and 0 bases respectively, with 7 bases between them. The CDR3 contains 12 residues. The germline gives CDR1 SNHLY, CDR2 FYNNEI. The CDR3 sequence: CASTGLSYEQYF. In nucleotides, the CDR3 is TGTGCCAGCACGGGACTCTCCTACGAGCAGTACTTC.

This clone appeared once. The chain is built from TRBV4-1 and TRBJ2-1; D ambiguous. Trimming removed 0 bases from V and 0 bases from J, with 9 bases in between. CDR1 is MGHRA, CDR2 YSYEKL, per germline. The CDR3 runs to 16 residues. The CDR3 bases are TGCGCCAGCAGCCAAGAGCCCAGTAGCTCCTACAATGAGCAGTTCTTC. Protein sequence: CASSQEPSSSYNEQFF.

The chain recombines TRBV28 with TRBJ2-3; 7 positions agree with TRBD1. CDR3 size: 15 residues. Germline V gene sequence: CDR1 MDHEN, CDR2 SYDVKM. With V trimmed by 6 bases and J by 3 bases, 9 bases remained unmatched. The CDR3 coding sequence is TGTGCCAGCAGGCAGGGGACAGCCACTACAGATACGCAGTATTTT. Amino acids: CASRQGTATTDTQYF.

This chain uses TRBV28 with TRBJ2-1; D is perhaps TRBD2 (5 bases). This CDR3 region has 15 residues. Germline V gene sequence: CDR1 MDHEN, CDR2 SYDVKM. The V end was cut by 3 bases, the J end by 7 bases, with 16 bases between. CDR3 amino acids: CASSFSSRRINEQFF. The DNA for the CDR3 is TGTGCCAGCAGTTTTAGTAGTCGGAGGATAAATGAGCAGTTCTTC.

The chain has TRBV13 and TRBJ1-1; D gene ambiguous. Trimming pared 0 bases from V and 8 bases from J, leaving 10 bases between. CDR1 is PRHDT, CDR2 FYEKMQ, per germline (reference sequence). CDR3 length: 13 residues. This chain's CDR3 is CASSLGPQMEAFF. As DNA, the CDR3 is TGTGCCAGCAGCTTAGGCCCCCAAATGGAAGCTTTCTTT.

V is TRBV19 and J is TRBJ2-2, with D unresolved. Germline V gene lookup returns CDR1 LNHDA and CDR2 SQIVND (reference sequence). This CDR3 spans 12 amino acids. The V end lost 6 bases, the J end lost 2 bases, and 4 bases lay between the germline ends. In nucleotides, the CDR3 is TGTGCCAGTAGCACAAACACCGGGGAGCTGTTTTTT. Translated, it gives CASSTNTGELFF.

The gene calls are TRBV28 and TRBJ2-2; TRBD1 matches at 9 bases. Trimming cost V 3 bases and J 5 bases; bases outside gene matches: 4. Germline lookup yields CDR1 MDHEN and CDR2 SYDVKM. The CDR3 is 15 amino acids. The CDR3 DNA is TGTGCCAGCAGTTTGACAGGGGGAGGAACCGGGGAGCTGTTTTTT. It specifies CASSLTGGGTGELFF. Complete variable domain (other parts from reference TRBV28 and TRBJ2-2): DVKVTQSSRYLVKRTGEKVFLECVQDMDHENMFWYRQDPGLGLRLIYFSYDVKMKEKGDIPEGYSVSREKKERFSLILESASTNQTSMYLCASSLTGGGTGELFFGEGSRLTVL.

This clone was counted a single time. The chain links TRBV30 to TRBJ2-7; D perhaps matches TRBD1 (6 bases). The CDR3 contains 12 residues. Trimming removed 3 bases at V and 4 bases at J, with 10 bases between. CDR1 is GTSNPN and CDR2 is SVGIG in the germline V gene (reference sequence). The chain's CDR3 is CAWSEDSYEQYF. The CDR3 DNA sequence: TGTGCCTGGAGCGAGGACAGTTACGAGCAGTACTTC.

This clone occurred a few times. The chain uses TRBV27 and TRBJ2-3, with no clear D. Per germline, CDR1 MNHEY and CDR2 SMNVEV (reference sequence). The CDR3 has 11 residues. The V and J ends lost 1 base and 8 bases respectively, with 4 bases between them. The chain's CDR3 is CASSLYGTQYF. CDR3 bases: TGTGCCAGCAGTTTATACGGTACGCAGTATTTT.

The chain uses TRBV14 and TRBJ2-1; D is unclear. Trimming removed 2 bases at V and 7 bases at J, with 9 bases between. Germline lookup yields CDR1 SGHDN and CDR2 FVKESK. The CDR3 sequence is 13 residues long. The DNA for the CDR3 is TGTGCCAGCAGCCAAAAGGGTTTAAATGAGCAGTTCTTC. As protein: CASSQKGLNEQFF.